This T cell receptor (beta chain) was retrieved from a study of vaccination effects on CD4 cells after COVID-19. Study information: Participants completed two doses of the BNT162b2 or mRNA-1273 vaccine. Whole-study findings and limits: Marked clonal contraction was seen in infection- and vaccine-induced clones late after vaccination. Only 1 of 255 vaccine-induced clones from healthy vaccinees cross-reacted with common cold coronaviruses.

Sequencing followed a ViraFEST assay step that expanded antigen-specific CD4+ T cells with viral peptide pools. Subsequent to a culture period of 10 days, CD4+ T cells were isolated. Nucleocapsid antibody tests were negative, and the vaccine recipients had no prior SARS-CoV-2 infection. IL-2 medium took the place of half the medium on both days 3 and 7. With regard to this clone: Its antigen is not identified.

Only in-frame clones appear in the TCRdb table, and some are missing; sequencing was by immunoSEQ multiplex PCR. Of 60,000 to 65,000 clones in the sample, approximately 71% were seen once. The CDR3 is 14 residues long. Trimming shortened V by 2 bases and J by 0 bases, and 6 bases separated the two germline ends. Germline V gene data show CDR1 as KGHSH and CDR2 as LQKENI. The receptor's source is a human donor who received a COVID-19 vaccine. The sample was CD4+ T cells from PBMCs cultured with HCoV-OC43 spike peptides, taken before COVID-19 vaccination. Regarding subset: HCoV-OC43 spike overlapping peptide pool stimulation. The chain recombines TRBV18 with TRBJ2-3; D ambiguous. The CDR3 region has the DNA TGTGCCAGCTCACCAGGTTCTAGCACAGATACGCAGTATTTT. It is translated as CASSPGSSTDTQYF.